A single sample is the source of the 26 T cell receptor beta chains below, sequenced in a study of T-cell reconstitution after alpha-beta-depleted transplantation in children. A library of TCRbeta sequences, prepared with unique molecular identifiers, was generated. TCRdb called the PCR reads again in MiXCR, with one record for every CDR3 protein. The data show about 190,000 distinct CDR3 sequences, approximately 6.8% seen once. The sequencing used PBMCs from the stem cell graft donor, collected from the stem cell graft. All receptors come from a human donor who donated a stem cell graft to a child with Wiskott-Aldrich syndrome.

The chain uses TRBV18 and TRBJ1-5; 7 bases align to TRBD1. The CDR3 has 15 amino acids. J was trimmed by 3 bases and V by 2 bases; bases with no gene match: 4. Germline V gene sequence: CDR1 KGHSH, CDR2 LQKENI. The CDR3 loop reads CASSPGTDLNQPQHF. CDR3 sequence (DNA): TGTGCCAGCTCACCAGGGACAGACCTCAATCAGCCCCAGCATTTT.

This clonotype was observed at least ten times. The chain links TRBV3-1 to TRBJ2-7; D is ambiguous. The CDR3 has 14 amino acids. CDR1 is LGHDT, CDR2 YNNKEL, per germline (reference sequence). Trimming took 2 bases from V and 2 from J, leaving 10 bases between them. The CDR3 DNA follows: TGTGCCAGCAGCCAATCAGTCCAGCCCTACGAGCAGTACTTC. Amino acids: CASSQSVQPYEQYF.

This clonotype was observed a handful of times. This chain uses TRBV30 with TRBJ1-1; the D is unclear. Germline V gene sequence: CDR1 GTSNPN, CDR2 SVGIG (reference sequence). V was pared by 4 bases and J by 1 base, with 10 bases between. The CDR3 length is 13 residues. CDR3 region: CAWTSSRNTEAFF. The CDR3 DNA reads TGTGCCTGGACTTCCTCAAGGAACACTGAAGCTTTCTTT.

This clonotype has at least ten counts. CDR3 loop: CASRQGGGSQPQHF. CDR3 sequence (DNA): TGTGCCAGCAGACAGGGGGGAGGGAGTCAGCCCCAGCATTTT. The rearrangement joins TRBV6-1 to TRBJ1-5; 8 bases align to TRBD1. CDR1 and CDR2 (germline): MNHNS, SASEGT. Trimming took 6 bases from V and 6 from J; bases not matched to a gene: 7. This CDR3 spans 14 amino acids.

This clonotype was picked up many times. V usage is TRBV7-2 and J usage is TRBJ2-1, with 11 bases matching TRBD2. V shed 1 base, J shed 9 bases, and the junction held 8 bases outside the gene matches. The germline V gene has CDR1 SGHTA and CDR2 FQGNSA. CDR3 length: 16 residues. The CDR3: CASSLDHTSGGLEQFF. In DNA, the CDR3 is TGTGCCAGCAGCTTAGATCACACTAGCGGGGGTCTTGAGCAGTTCTTC.

In its sample, this clonotype was seen a few times. The chain combines TRBV18 with TRBJ2-7, with 7 bases identical to TRBD2. Germline V gene data show CDR1 as KGHSH and CDR2 as LQKENI. The CDR3 length is 15 residues. The trim removed 3 bases at V and 2 bases at J, leaving 7 bases unmatched. CDR3 bases: TGTGCCAGCTCACCGGCCCTAGCGGTAACCTACGAGCAGTACTTC. It specifies CASSPALAVTYEQYF.

In regard to this clonotype: Just one base apart from a much larger clone, this may be a read error. Lacking the conserved final phenylalanine or tryptophan, this CDR3 likely reflects a read error. The V call is TRBV7-8, the J call TRBJ2-1, with D tentatively TRBD1 or TRBD2 (5 bases each). The CDR3 is 15 residues long. V shed 5 bases and J shed 2 bases, with 13 bases lying between them. Germline V CDR1 and CDR2: SGHVS, FQNEAQ. For the CDR3, the DNA is TGTGCCAGCAGCCCTCGGGACGGTACCTACAATGAGCAGTTCCTC. It encodes CASSPRDGTYNEQFL.

This clonotype occurred many times. In DNA, the CDR3 is TGTGCCAGCAGTTTGGACAGGGGACGGGAGCCCCAGCATTTT. It is translated as CASSLDRGREPQHF. The rearrangement joins TRBV28 to TRBJ1-5, with 9 bases that match TRBD1. Per germline, CDR1 MDHEN and CDR2 SYDVKM. V trimming: 3 bases; J trimming: 8 bases; junction bases outside the gene matches: 5. The CDR3 runs to 14 residues.

This clonotype appeared many times. This chain links TRBV14 with TRBJ2-1; D remains ambiguous. With 3 bases removed from V and 9 bases from J, the gap between germline ends came to 15 bases. The CDR3 has 14 residues. The germline V gene encodes CDR1 SGHDN and CDR2 FVKESK. The CDR3 DNA is TGTGCCAGCAGCCAGTTAGTCTTTTCCCCTGAGCAGTTCTTC. Its translation: CASSQLVFSPEQFF.

This clonotype was found many times. The CDR3 loop is CASSLDRSGGGETQYF. The CDR3 region has the DNA TGTGCCAGCAGCTTAGATCGCTCAGGGGGTGGGGAGACCCAGTACTTC. The chain combines TRBV11-2 with TRBJ2-5; 7 nucleotides match TRBD1. Trimming removed 0 bases from V and 5 bases from J; junction bases left unmatched: 9. Germline-derived CDR1 and CDR2 are SGHAT and FQNNGV. This CDR3 contains 16 residues. Full variable domain (remainder filled in from reference TRBV11-2 and TRBJ2-5): EAGVAQSPRYKIIEKRQSVAFWCNPISGHATLYWYQQILGQGPKLLIQFQNNGVVDDSQLPKDRFSAERLKGVDSTLKIQPAKLEDSAVYLCASSLDRSGGGETQYFGPGTRLLVL.

The table lists this clonotype with many counts. The genes are TRBV20-1 and TRBJ2-1, with D hard to call. Germline V gene sequence: CDR1 DFQATT, CDR2 SNEGSKA (reference sequence). Trimming removed 0 bases from V and 0 bases from J, with 9 bases in between. The CDR3 runs to 15 residues. CDR3 sequence: CSARELYSSYNEQFF. DNA for the CDR3: TGCAGTGCTAGAGAGCTCTATAGCTCCTACAATGAGCAGTTCTTC.

The gene calls are TRBV12-3 or TRBV12-4 and TRBJ2-7; D is unresolved. CDR3 length: 14 amino acids. Trimming left V 1 base short and J 4 bases short, with 11 bases between. CDR3 nucleotides: TGTGCCAGCAGTTTAGGGATGATGGGATACGAGCAGTACTTC. It yields the protein CASSLGMMGYEQYF.

The chain joins TRBV12-3 or TRBV12-4 to TRBJ2-1; D may be TRBD1 or TRBD2 (5 bases each). V was cut by 2 bases and J by 8 bases, with 16 bases left in between. This CDR3 has 15 residues. For the CDR3, the DNA is TGTGCCAGCAGTTTAAGTACGGGGCGAGGGGATGAGCAGTTCTTC. Translated: CASSLSTGRGDEQFF.

This clonotype was recorded at least ten times. This rearrangement joins TRBV4-3 to TRBJ2-2; D remains ambiguous. The CDR3 sequence is 15 residues long. V gave up 1 base and J gave up 3 bases, with 9 bases separating them. CDR1 and CDR2 from the germline V gene are LGHNA and YSLEER. CDR3 coding DNA: TGCGCCAGCAGCCAAGGTGTCAGCTACACCGGGGAGCTGTTTTTT. This sequence encodes CASSQGVSYTGELFF.

This clonotype was observed at least ten times. The chain employs TRBV5-1 and TRBJ2-7; D may be TRBD2 (7 bases). This CDR3 has 12 residues. V was clipped by 6 bases and J by 8 bases, with 15 bases between them. The V gene's germline CDR1 is SGHRS and CDR2 YFSETQ. The CDR3 coding sequence is TGCGCCAGCATGGCGAGCGGGGACAAGCAGTACTTC. Its protein product is CASMASGDKQYF.

This clonotype was counted many times. The V call is TRBV5-1, the J call TRBJ2-5; a weak D match, TRBD2 (7 bases). CDR1 and CDR2 from the germline V gene are SGHRS and YFSETQ. The CDR3 totals 15 residues. V was cut by 0 bases and J by 5 bases, with 14 bases left in between. CDR3 nucleotide sequence: TGCGCCAGCAGCTTGGGTGGCGGGGGCCCCGAGACCCAGTACTTC. The encoded protein is CASSLGGGGPETQYF.

This clonotype appeared many times. The J gene is TRBJ1-5, the V gene TRBV6-1; TRBD1 might be the D (6 bases). V was clipped by 6 bases and J by 0 bases, with 21 bases between them. The CDR3 spans 18 residues. The germline CDR1 and CDR2 sequences are MNHNS and SASEGT. The CDR3 nucleotides are TGTGCCAGCAGCCCAGGGCCACAGGGTCTCGGTAGCAATCAGCCCCAGCATTTT. It is translated as CASSPGPQGLGSNQPQHF.

The genes are TRBV19 and TRBJ1-5; D gene ambiguous. Germline V gene lookup returns CDR1 LNHDA and CDR2 SQIVND (reference sequence). The CDR3 is made up of 16 amino acids. V lost 4 bases and J lost 0, with 13 bases in between. The CDR3 sequence is CASSTIPTGSNQPQHF. The DNA for the CDR3 is TGTGCCAGTAGTACGATCCCTACGGGTAGCAATCAGCCCCAGCATTTT.

This clonotype was seen many times. The chain carries TRBV5-1 and TRBJ2-3; 9 nucleotides match TRBD1. With 4 bases clipped from V and 2 bases from J, the junction kept 5 bases outside the gene matches. CDR1 is SGHRS, CDR2 YFSETQ, per germline. There are 15 residues in the CDR3. The DNA of the CDR3 is TGCGCCAGCAGCAAAGACAGGGGGAACACAGATACGCAGTATTTT. It specifies CASSKDRGNTDTQYF.

This clonotype showed up many times. The CDR3 sequence is CASRSGTGGVRRNEKLFF. CDR3 nucleotide sequence: TGCGCCAGCAGGTCCGGGACAGGGGGTGTGCGGCGTAATGAAAAACTGTTTTTT. The chain joins TRBV10-2 to TRBJ1-4; 11 nucleotides line up with TRBD1. CDR1 and CDR2 from the germline V gene are WSHSY and SAAADI. V lost 6 bases, J lost 4 bases, and 13 bases stayed unmatched. The CDR3 is 18 amino acids.

This clonotype has more than one count but fewer than ten. This chain uses TRBV12-3 or TRBV12-4 with TRBJ1-6; D is ambiguous. The CDR3 sequence is 15 residues long. V gave up 5 bases and J gave up 7 bases, with 15 bases separating them. The CDR3 DNA reads TGTGCCAGCAGTCCCGTGGCCTACCACAATTCACCCCTCCACTTT. Translated: CASSPVAYHNSPLHF.

This clonotype was seen repeatedly, ten times or more. The CDR3, as DNA: TGTGCCAGCAGCTTACGGGGGGTGCTCACTGAAGCTTTCTTT. It codes for CASSLRGVLTEAFF. The chain recombines TRBV5-5 with TRBJ1-1; D is possibly TRBD1 (5 bases). V gave up 2 bases and J gave up 4 bases, with 12 bases separating them. The germline V gene has CDR1 SGHKS and CDR2 YYEKEE (reference sequence). The CDR3 loop spans 14 amino acids.

Ten or more counts support this clonotype. The rearrangement links TRBV4-1 to TRBJ1-1; TRBD1 agrees at 8 bases. Germline V gives CDR1 MGHRA, CDR2 YSYEKL. The CDR3 runs 15 residues. V lost 5 bases, J lost 1 base, and 6 bases stayed unmatched. CDR3 nucleotides: TGCGCCAGCAGCTTACGACAGGGGACGAACACTGAAGCTTTCTTT. Protein sequence: CASSLRQGTNTEAFF.

The sample holds a few counts of this clonotype. The chain couples TRBV2 to TRBJ2-7, with 10 nucleotides matching TRBD1. Germline trimming cut 5 bases from V and 6 bases from J; bases unmatched to any gene: 7. CDR3 length: 14 residues. Germline assignment: CDR1 SNHLY and CDR2 FYNNEI. CDR3 loop: CASSKGQGGREQYF. CDR3 sequence (DNA): TGTGCCAGCAGTAAAGGACAGGGGGGTCGCGAGCAGTACTTC.

This clonotype was seen at least ten times. V and J are TRBV5-6 and TRBJ2-3, with 7 nucleotides matching TRBD2. CDR1 SGHDT and CDR2 YYEEEE come from the germline V gene. With 4 bases clipped from V and 4 bases from J, the junction kept 12 bases outside the gene matches. The CDR3 covers 16 residues. CDR3 region: CASSHLGAGASDTQYF. CDR3 nucleotides: TGTGCCAGCAGCCATTTGGGCGCGGGAGCCTCAGATACGCAGTATTTT.

This clonotype appeared a few times. The V call is TRBV2, the J call TRBJ1-6; D is unresolved. Between the trimmed V and J ends, which lost 4 bases and 11 bases, there was a span of 15 bases. The CDR3 is made up of 14 amino acids. The germline V gene has CDR1 SNHLY and CDR2 FYNNEI. CDR3 in amino acids: CASSARAVEAPLHF. The CDR3 DNA reads as TGTGCCAGCAGTGCCCGGGCTGTCGAGGCACCCCTCCACTTT. The variable domain in full, with the rest retrieved from reference TRBV2 and TRBJ1-6, is EPEVTQTPSHQVTQMGQEVILRCVPISNHLYFYWYRQILGQKVEFLVSFYNNEISEKSEIFDDQFSVERPDGSNFTLKIRSTKLEDSAMYFCASSARAVEAPLHFGNGTRLTVT.